This T cell receptor beta chain was sequenced during a study of blood T cell repertoires in COVID-19. Overall study: The study drew acute and convalescent COVID-19 samples from the United States, Italy and Spain.

Participant-reported clinical history was the basis for cohort assignment. Per the authors' pipeline: Amplification with reference gene primers provided the estimates of nucleated cell counts. The repertoire was sequenced with immunoSEQ multiplex PCR; TCRdb's copy has only in-frame clones and lacks some. D and trimming were read from the DNA, whereas the V and J calls and clone size are those reported in that table. In the table there are about 210,000 clones, roughly 87% of which are singletons. Germline CDR1 and CDR2: SQVTM and ANQGSEA. Losses at the gene ends were 7 bases for V and 9 bases for J; bases not matched to a gene: 4. The CDR3 has 11 residues.

The clonotype was recovered from a man in his late teens or twenties with acute COVID-19. The V call is TRBV29-1, the J call TRBJ2-1; 9 positions match TRBD2. Sequenced material: PBMCs or T cells enriched from blood (not recorded which). The CDR3 nucleotides read TGCAGCGGTAGCGGGAGTGGTGAGCAGTTCTTC. Its translation: CSGSGSGEQFF.